This T cell receptor beta chain was recovered during a study of control samples from healthy donors and cancer patients. This table comes from immunoSEQ multiplex PCR, and its TCRdb copy is limited to in-frame clones, with some not included. The repertoire holds about 130,000 clones, with 80% to 95% as singletons. The germline gives CDR1 SGDLS, CDR2 YYNGEE. V was shortened by 8 bases and J by 1 base, with 6 bases between the two germline ends. The CDR3 spans 12 residues. The sample consisted of blood. The chain is built from TRBV9 and TRBJ2-2; D is ambiguous. The TCR originated in a man in his late teens or twenties in good health. The CDR3 sequence is CASSGNTGELFF. In DNA form, the CDR3 reads TGTGCCAGTTCAGGGAACACCGGGGAGCTGTTTTTT.